A selection of T cell receptor beta chains follows, all from one sample in a study of CD8+CD57+ T cells in acquired aplastic anemia. TCRdb recomputed calls from the reads with MiXCR, one row per CDR3 protein. Of 100,000 to 150,000 distinct CDR3 sequences listed, more than 35% are singletons. Sequencing was performed on sorted CD4+, CD8+, or CD8+CD57+ T cells (not recorded which) from PBMCs. These receptor sequences come from a human donor in good health, serving as a control. Both conserved end residues are part of each CDR3. A D gene is named only where the DNA matches it firmly. The size entry is marked missing in some rows and otherwise reads once, few, many or a size class.

j_gene: TRBJ1-4; abundance: NA; v_gene: TRBV2; d_gene: NA; CDR3aa: CASLQTGRNEKLFF; CDR3nt: TGTGCCAGCCTTCAGACAGGAAGAAATGAAAAACTGTTTTTT
j_gene: TRBJ1-3; abundance: many; v_gene: TRBV30; d_gene: NA; CDR3aa: CAWSLGHGNTIYF; CDR3nt: TGTGCCTGGAGTCTGGGACACGGAAACACCATATATTTT
j_gene: TRBJ1-1; abundance: NA; v_gene: TRBV27; d_gene: TRBD1; CDR3aa: CASSPGTGGPAVGTEAFF; CDR3nt: TGTGCCAGCAGTCCCGGGACAGGGGGTCCGGCGGTTGGAACTGAAGCTTTCTTT
j_gene: TRBJ2-3; abundance: NA; v_gene: TRBV29-1; d_gene: TRBD2; CDR3aa: CSVETSGTDTQYF; CDR3nt: TGCAGCGTTGAAACTAGCGGCACAGATACGCAGTATTTT
j_gene: TRBJ2-3; abundance: many; v_gene: TRBV5-4; d_gene: TRBD1; CDR3aa: CASSLQGQGKKYF; CDR3nt: TGTGCCAGCAGCTTGCAAGGACAGGGGAAAAAGTATTTT
j_gene: TRBJ1-2; abundance: many; v_gene: TRBV20-1; d_gene: NA; CDR3aa: CSAIDRRLTNYGYTF; CDR3nt: TGCAGTGCTATTGACAGGAGACTAACCAACTATGGCTACACCTTC
j_gene: TRBJ2-3; abundance: many; v_gene: TRBV25-1; d_gene: NA; CDR3aa: CASSEYPTDTQYF; CDR3nt: TGTGCCAGCAGTGAATACCCCACAGATACGCAGTATTTT
j_gene: TRBJ2-3; abundance: NA; v_gene: TRBV19; d_gene: NA; CDR3aa: CASGLKSTDTQYF; CDR3nt: TGTGCCAGCGGACTGAAAAGCACAGATACGCAGTATTTT
j_gene: TRBJ1-2; abundance: NA; v_gene: TRBV7-2; d_gene: NA; CDR3aa: CASSLGTGFYGYTF; CDR3nt: TGTGCCAGCAGCTTAGGCACAGGGTTCTATGGCTACACCTTC
j_gene: TRBJ2-2; abundance: NA; v_gene: TRBV5-1; d_gene: TRBD1; CDR3aa: CASSLGQGRAGELFF; CDR3nt: TGCGCCAGCAGCTTAGGACAGGGGAGGGCCGGGGAGCTGTTTTTT
j_gene: TRBJ1-1; abundance: many; v_gene: TRBV10-2; d_gene: NA; CDR3aa: CASSDGGGYTEAFF; CDR3nt: TGCGCCAGCAGTGACGGGGGCGGATATACTGAAGCTTTCTTT
j_gene: TRBJ2-7; abundance: NA; v_gene: TRBV29-1; d_gene: NA; CDR3aa: CSASTGKGYEQYF; CDR3nt: TGCAGCGCCTCTACAGGGAAGGGTTACGAGCAGTACTTT
j_gene: TRBJ1-3; abundance: many; v_gene: TRBV4-1; d_gene: NA; CDR3aa: CASSTQGRGNTIYF; CDR3nt: TGCGCCAGCAGCACACAGGGACGTGGAAACACCATATATTTT
j_gene: TRBJ2-7; abundance: NA; v_gene: TRBV29-1; d_gene: NA; CDR3aa: CSVDRGGSEQYF; CDR3nt: TGCAGCGTTGACAGGGGAGGATCCGAGCAGTACTTC
j_gene: TRBJ1-4; abundance: many; v_gene: TRBV2; d_gene: NA; CDR3aa: CASSAEGFNEKLFF; CDR3nt: TGTGCCAGCAGTGCGGAGGGATTTAATGAAAAACTGTTTTTT
j_gene: TRBJ2-1; abundance: many; v_gene: TRBV4-2; d_gene: TRBD2; CDR3aa: CASSPSGGAHNEQFF; CDR3nt: TGTGCCAGCAGCCCCAGCGGGGGGGCCCACAATGAGCAGTTCTTC
j_gene: TRBJ1-5; abundance: many; v_gene: TRBV19; d_gene: TRBD1; CDR3aa: CASSVGIGQGEAQPQHF; CDR3nt: TGTGCCAGTAGTGTCGGCATAGGACAGGGGGAAGCTCAGCCCCAGCATTTT
j_gene: TRBJ1-1; abundance: many; v_gene: TRBV20-1; d_gene: NA; CDR3aa: CSARGQKTVNTEAFF; CDR3nt: TGCAGTGCTAGAGGGCAAAAAACAGTGAACACTGAAGCTTTCTTT
j_gene: TRBJ2-2; abundance: once; v_gene: TRBV6-1; d_gene: TRBD1; CDR3aa: CASRDREAGELFF; CDR3nt: TGTGCCAGCAGGGACAGGGAGGCCGGGGAGCTGTTTTTT
j_gene: TRBJ2-7; abundance: NA; v_gene: TRBV29-1; d_gene: TRBD1; CDR3aa: CSVGRNRGSYEQYF; CDR3nt: TGCAGCGTGGGCCGAAACAGGGGATCCTACGAGCAGTACTTC
j_gene: TRBJ2-7; abundance: many; v_gene: TRBV19; d_gene: NA; CDR3aa: CASSIEGSATYEQYF; CDR3nt: TGTGCCAGTAGTATAGAGGGTTCCGCAACCTACGAGCAGTACTTC
j_gene: TRBJ1-6; abundance: NA; v_gene: TRBV7-9; d_gene: TRBD1; CDR3aa: CASSVETGPGPLHF; CDR3nt: TGTGCCAGCAGCGTCGAGACAGGGCCAGGGCCCCTCCACTTT
j_gene: TRBJ2-7; abundance: many; v_gene: TRBV12-3/TRBV12-4; d_gene: TRBD2; CDR3aa: CASSRQPSGSGYEQYF; CDR3nt: TGTGCCAGCAGTAGACAACCAAGCGGGAGTGGCTACGAGCAGTACTTC
j_gene: TRBJ1-3; abundance: NA; v_gene: TRBV6-1; d_gene: NA; CDR3aa: CASSVTVYSGNTIYF; CDR3nt: TGTGCCAGCAGTGTAACAGTCTACTCTGGAAACACCATATATTTT
j_gene: TRBJ1-2; abundance: once; v_gene: TRBV10-3; d_gene: TRBD1; CDR3aa: CAISALDRDLYGYTF; CDR3nt: TGTGCCATCAGTGCTCTGGACAGGGATCTCTATGGCTACACCTTC
j_gene: TRBJ1-1; abundance: NA; v_gene: TRBV6-1; d_gene: NA; CDR3aa: CASSPPRVTRNTEAFF; CDR3nt: TGTGCCAGCAGCCCACCCCGGGTTACTAGGAACACTGAAGCTTTCTTT
j_gene: TRBJ1-1; abundance: NA; v_gene: TRBV10-1; d_gene: NA; CDR3aa: CASSDQVPNTEAFF; CDR3nt: TGCGCCAGCAGTGATCAGGTCCCGAACACTGAAGCTTTCTTT